These T cell receptor beta chains were read from a single sample in a study of blood T cell repertoires in COVID-19. Repertoires were generated with immunoSEQ multiplex PCR, while TCRdb's copy carries only in-frame clones and drops some. The sample shows 45,000 to 70,000 clones, roughly 87% of them seen only once. Sequenced sample: peripheral blood. Source of these receptors: a woman of 80 years or more with COVID-19, enrolled during active disease. The CDR3 runs from the conserved cysteine through the conserved F or W. D genes are given only for firm matches. The size field is filled for only some rows; it gives once, few, many or a size class.

j_call: TRBJ1-3
clone_size: NA
d_call: NA
v_call: TRBV6-5
cdr3_aa: CASKYTAGLIYF
cdr3_nt: TGTGCCAGCAAATATACCGCGGGCCTCATATATTTT

j_call: TRBJ2-1
clone_size: NA
d_call: NA
v_call: TRBV19
cdr3_aa: CASSIASGGAHNEQFF
cdr3_nt: TGTGCCAGTAGTATAGCAAGTGGGGGGGCCCACAATGAGCAGTTCTTC

j_call: TRBJ2-5
clone_size: once
d_call: NA
v_call: TRBV14
cdr3_aa: CASSQQKTQYF
cdr3_nt: TGTGCCAGCAGCCAACAGAAGACCCAGTACTTC

j_call: TRBJ2-1
clone_size: once
d_call: TRBD2
v_call: TRBV5-6
cdr3_aa: CASSLFASGDNNEQFF
cdr3_nt: TGTGCCAGCAGCCTGTTTGCTAGCGGGGATAACAATGAGCAGTTCTTC

j_call: TRBJ1-2
clone_size: few
d_call: TRBD1
v_call: TRBV5-4
cdr3_aa: CASSQGQGMFYGYTF
cdr3_nt: TGTGCCAGCAGCCAAGGACAGGGTATGTTCTATGGCTACACCTTC

j_call: TRBJ1-3
clone_size: NA
d_call: TRBD1
v_call: TRBV19
cdr3_aa: CASGDRLNSGNTIYF
cdr3_nt: TGTGCCAGTGGGGACAGGTTGAACTCTGGAAACACCATATATTTT

j_call: TRBJ1-5
clone_size: once
d_call: NA
v_call: TRBV7-9
cdr3_aa: CASSLAPGKEVNQPQHF
cdr3_nt: TGTGCCAGCAGCTTAGCGCCGGGGAAAGAAGTCAATCAGCCCCAGCATTTT

j_call: TRBJ2-7
clone_size: NA
d_call: TRBD1
v_call: TRBV30
cdr3_aa: CAWSFRGTYEQYF
cdr3_nt: TGTGCCTGGAGTTTCAGGGGGACCTACGAGCAGTACTTC

j_call: TRBJ2-2
clone_size: NA
d_call: TRBD2
v_call: TRBV5-1
cdr3_aa: CASSLGPSGGGGELFF
cdr3_nt: TGCGCCAGCAGCTTGGGACCGAGCGGGGGCGGCGGGGAGCTGTTTTTT

j_call: TRBJ2-6
clone_size: NA
d_call: NA
v_call: TRBV5-1
cdr3_aa: CASSLGTGANVLTF
cdr3_nt: TGCGCCAGCAGCCTGGGGACAGGGGCCAACGTCCTGACTTTC

j_call: TRBJ1-1
clone_size: NA
d_call: TRBD1
v_call: TRBV27
cdr3_aa: CASSVRGLTNTEAFF
cdr3_nt: TGTGCCAGCAGTGTTAGGGGGCTGACGAACACTGAAGCTTTCTTT

j_call: TRBJ1-1
clone_size: NA
d_call: NA
v_call: TRBV14
cdr3_aa: CASSQVSPRGVAFF
cdr3_nt: TGTGCCAGCAGCCAAGTATCGCCCCGGGGAGTTGCTTTCTTT

j_call: TRBJ2-7
clone_size: NA
d_call: TRBD2
v_call: TRBV3-1/TRBV3-2
cdr3_aa: CASSHGVSGGAAGGEQYF
cdr3_nt: TGTGCCAGCAGCCACGGGGTTAGCGGGGGGGCGGCCGGGGGCGAGCAGTACTTC

j_call: TRBJ1-1
clone_size: NA
d_call: NA
v_call: TRBV5-1
cdr3_aa: CASRDNLNAEAFF
cdr3_nt: TGCGCCAGCCGGGACAACCTAAACGCTGAAGCTTTCTTT

j_call: TRBJ1-2
clone_size: NA
d_call: NA
v_call: TRBV25-1
cdr3_aa: CASNGRDLRGYTF
cdr3_nt: TGTGCCAGCAACGGGAGGGACTTACGTGGCTACACCTTC

j_call: TRBJ1-3
clone_size: NA
d_call: NA
v_call: TRBV7-9
cdr3_aa: CASSLGGLSGNTIYF
cdr3_nt: TGTGCCAGCAGCTTAGGCGGGTTAAGTGGAAACACCATATATTTT

j_call: TRBJ1-4
clone_size: NA
d_call: TRBD1
v_call: TRBV5-1
cdr3_aa: CASSPDVGQGREKLFF
cdr3_nt: TGCGCCAGCAGCCCGGACGTGGGACAGGGAAGGGAAAAACTGTTTTTT

j_call: TRBJ1-3
clone_size: NA
d_call: NA
v_call: TRBV19
cdr3_aa: CASIPTGGISGNTIYF
cdr3_nt: TGTGCCAGTATTCCGACGGGGGGAATTTCTGGAAACACCATATATTTT

j_call: TRBJ2-5
clone_size: NA
d_call: TRBD2
v_call: TRBV7-2
cdr3_aa: CASSRGGPGETQYF
cdr3_nt: TGTGCCAGCAGTCGCGGGGGGCCAGGGGAGACCCAGTACTTC

j_call: TRBJ2-4
clone_size: NA
d_call: TRBD2
v_call: TRBV18
cdr3_aa: CASSLTPGGKAKNIQYF
cdr3_nt: TGTGCCAGCTCACTAACACCGGGGGGAAAAGCCAAAAACATTCAGTACTTC

j_call: TRBJ1-1
clone_size: NA
d_call: NA
v_call: TRBV7-9
cdr3_aa: CASSADYEAFF
cdr3_nt: TGTGCCAGCAGCGCCGACTATGAAGCTTTCTTT

j_call: TRBJ1-2
clone_size: NA
d_call: NA
v_call: TRBV6-1
cdr3_aa: CASSEQGSNGYTF
cdr3_nt: TGTGCCAGCAGTGAACAGGGGTCCAATGGCTACACCTTC

j_call: TRBJ2-5
clone_size: once
d_call: TRBD1
v_call: TRBV27
cdr3_aa: CASRGTAQETQYF
cdr3_nt: TGTGCCAGCCGAGGGACAGCTCAAGAGACCCAGTACTTC

j_call: TRBJ1-1
clone_size: once
d_call: NA
v_call: TRBV2
cdr3_aa: CASRPRGGSLNTEAFF
cdr3_nt: TGTGCCAGCAGACCAAGAGGGGGATCCTTGAACACTGAAGCTTTCTTT

j_call: TRBJ1-4
clone_size: NA
d_call: NA
v_call: TRBV10-2
cdr3_aa: CASSVGRQWDEKLFF
cdr3_nt: TGCGCCAGCAGTGTGGGGAGGCAGTGGGATGAAAAACTGTTTTTT

j_call: TRBJ1-1
clone_size: NA
d_call: TRBD1
v_call: TRBV5-8
cdr3_aa: CASSFRTGRLSEAFF
cdr3_nt: TGTGCCAGCAGCTTCCGGACAGGGCGTCTATCTGAAGCTTTCTTT

j_call: TRBJ2-5
clone_size: NA
d_call: NA
v_call: TRBV6-5
cdr3_aa: CASRVTTETQYF
cdr3_nt: TGTGCCAGCAGAGTAACAACCGAGACCCAGTACTTC

j_call: TRBJ1-6
clone_size: NA
d_call: NA
v_call: TRBV3-1/TRBV3-2
cdr3_aa: CASSQDHKPGVGDLHF
cdr3_nt: TGTGCCAGCAGCCAAGATCATAAGCCAGGAGTAGGGGACCTCCACTTT

j_call: TRBJ1-2
clone_size: NA
d_call: TRBD1
v_call: TRBV7-2
cdr3_aa: CASSFPDRGHRGYTF
cdr3_nt: TGTGCCAGCAGCTTCCCGGACAGGGGGCATAGAGGCTACACCTTC

j_call: TRBJ2-1
clone_size: NA
d_call: TRBD2
v_call: TRBV5-4
cdr3_aa: CASSRPSGLAYNEQFF
cdr3_nt: TGTGCCAGCAGTCGACCTTCGGGACTAGCCTACAATGAGCAGTTCTTC

j_call: TRBJ2-1
clone_size: NA
d_call: TRBD2
v_call: TRBV2
cdr3_aa: CASSVSGGRDEQFF
cdr3_nt: TGTGCCAGCAGTGTGTCGGGGGGGCGTGATGAGCAGTTCTTC

j_call: TRBJ1-5
clone_size: NA
d_call: NA
v_call: TRBV6-6
cdr3_aa: CASSYSPGNQPQHF
cdr3_nt: TGTGCCAGCAGTTACTCTCCGGGGAATCAGCCCCAGCATTTT

j_call: TRBJ1-4
clone_size: NA
d_call: NA
v_call: TRBV30
cdr3_aa: CAWSPGSGANEKLFF
cdr3_nt: TGTGCCTGGAGTCCCGGCTCAGGGGCTAATGAAAAACTGTTTTTT

j_call: TRBJ1-1
clone_size: NA
d_call: TRBD1
v_call: TRBV6-5
cdr3_aa: CASNRQGGNTEAFF
cdr3_nt: TGTGCCAGCAACCGACAGGGCGGGAACACTGAAGCTTTCTTT

j_call: TRBJ1-6
clone_size: NA
d_call: NA
v_call: TRBV5-6
cdr3_aa: CASSLAQGTSPLHF
cdr3_nt: TGTGCCAGCAGCCTCGCACAGGGCACCTCACCCCTCCACTTT

j_call: TRBJ1-5
clone_size: NA
d_call: TRBD1
v_call: TRBV5-6
cdr3_aa: CASSHRGRWEPQHF
cdr3_nt: TGTGCCAGCAGCCACAGGGGGCGGTGGGAGCCCCAGCATTTT

j_call: TRBJ1-2
clone_size: NA
d_call: TRBD1
v_call: TRBV28
cdr3_aa: CASSPTGPTNYGYTF
cdr3_nt: TGTGCCAGCAGCCCGACAGGGCCAACTAACTATGGCTACACCTTC

j_call: TRBJ1-1
clone_size: NA
d_call: NA
v_call: TRBV7-9
cdr3_aa: CASSRLNRVEAFF
cdr3_nt: TGTGCCAGCAGCCGATTAAACAGGGTTGAAGCTTTCTTT

j_call: TRBJ2-1
clone_size: NA
d_call: TRBD1
v_call: TRBV27
cdr3_aa: CASSHPGDRGYNEQFF
cdr3_nt: TGTGCCAGCAGCCACCCTGGGGACAGGGGCTACAATGAGCAGTTCTTC

j_call: TRBJ2-7
clone_size: once
d_call: TRBD2
v_call: TRBV11-3
cdr3_aa: CASAATQLAGGQGEQYF
cdr3_nt: TGTGCCAGCGCCGCGACGCAACTAGCGGGGGGCCAGGGCGAGCAGTACTTC

j_call: TRBJ2-2
clone_size: NA
d_call: TRBD1
v_call: TRBV2
cdr3_aa: CASTPGQGYTGELFF
cdr3_nt: TGTGCCAGCACTCCTGGACAGGGGTACACCGGGGAGCTGTTTTTT

j_call: TRBJ1-3
clone_size: NA
d_call: NA
v_call: TRBV6-1
cdr3_aa: CASSESDRFRGNTIYF
cdr3_nt: TGTGCCAGCAGTGAAAGCGACAGATTCAGGGGAAACACCATATATTTT

j_call: TRBJ2-7
clone_size: NA
d_call: TRBD1
v_call: TRBV6-5
cdr3_aa: CASSSDRGYEQYF
cdr3_nt: TGTGCCAGCAGTTCGGACAGGGGTTACGAGCAGTACTTC

j_call: TRBJ2-2
clone_size: NA
d_call: NA
v_call: TRBV11-2
cdr3_aa: CASSLSRAQGQTNTGELFF
cdr3_nt: TGTGCCAGCAGCTTATCTCGAGCACAGGGTCAGACGAACACCGGGGAGCTGTTTTTT

j_call: TRBJ2-7
clone_size: once
d_call: TRBD1
v_call: TRBV30
cdr3_aa: CAWMRQGSYEQYF
cdr3_nt: TGTGCCTGGATGAGACAGGGGAGTTACGAGCAGTACTTC

j_call: TRBJ1-2
clone_size: NA
d_call: NA
v_call: TRBV5-5
cdr3_aa: CASSLDRSPNYGYTF
cdr3_nt: TGTGCCAGCAGCTTAGACAGAAGTCCTAACTATGGCTACACCTTC

j_call: TRBJ2-1
clone_size: NA
d_call: TRBD2
v_call: TRBV19
cdr3_aa: CASSIGGTSRAKQFF
cdr3_nt: TGTGCCAGTAGTATAGGGGGGACTAGCAGGGCGAAGCAGTTCTTC

j_call: TRBJ1-3
clone_size: NA
d_call: TRBD1
v_call: TRBV25-1
cdr3_aa: CASKSLQGADGNTIYF
cdr3_nt: TGTGCCAGCAAATCCTTACAGGGGGCGGATGGAAACACCATATATTTT

j_call: TRBJ1-2
clone_size: NA
d_call: TRBD1
v_call: TRBV6-2/TRBV6-3
cdr3_aa: CASSYSTGFGYGYTF
cdr3_nt: TGTGCCAGCAGTTACTCGACAGGGTTTGGCTATGGCTACACCTTC

j_call: TRBJ1-4
clone_size: NA
d_call: NA
v_call: TRBV19
cdr3_aa: CASTRTATNEKLFF
cdr3_nt: TGTGCCAGTACCAGAACAGCAACTAATGAAAAACTGTTTTTT

j_call: TRBJ1-2
clone_size: NA
d_call: TRBD1
v_call: TRBV20-1
cdr3_aa: CSASKGGRNGYTF
cdr3_nt: TGCAGTGCTAGTAAAGGGGGCAGGAATGGCTACACCTTC

j_call: TRBJ1-2
clone_size: few
d_call: NA
v_call: TRBV7-8
cdr3_aa: CASSPRDSYGYTF
cdr3_nt: TGTGCCAGCAGCCCCAGGGATTCCTATGGCTACACCTTC

j_call: TRBJ2-2
clone_size: NA
d_call: NA
v_call: TRBV3-1/TRBV3-2
cdr3_aa: CASSTRSNTGELFF
cdr3_nt: TGTGCCAGCAGCACGCGGAGCAACACCGGGGAGCTGTTTTTT

j_call: TRBJ1-1
clone_size: NA
d_call: TRBD1
v_call: TRBV29-1
cdr3_aa: CSVGQGATEAFF
cdr3_nt: TGCAGCGTCGGACAGGGGGCGACTGAAGCTTTCTTT

j_call: TRBJ2-7
clone_size: NA
d_call: TRBD1
v_call: TRBV14
cdr3_aa: CASSQGWGQGLYEQYF
cdr3_nt: TGTGCCAGCAGCCAAGGGTGGGGACAGGGCCTCTACGAGCAGTACTTC

j_call: TRBJ2-7
clone_size: NA
d_call: TRBD2
v_call: TRBV5-1
cdr3_aa: CASSRSGTSGEYEQYF
cdr3_nt: TGCGCCAGCAGCAGATCCGGGACTAGCGGAGAGTACGAGCAGTACTTC

j_call: TRBJ2-3
clone_size: NA
d_call: TRBD1
v_call: TRBV9
cdr3_aa: CASMGTGAPDTQYF
cdr3_nt: TGTGCCAGCATGGGAACAGGGGCCCCAGATACGCAGTATTTT

j_call: TRBJ1-3
clone_size: NA
d_call: NA
v_call: TRBV11-2
cdr3_aa: CASSLDQVSGNTIYF
cdr3_nt: TGTGCCAGCAGCTTAGATCAGGTCTCTGGAAACACCATATATTTT

j_call: TRBJ2-1
clone_size: NA
d_call: TRBD2
v_call: TRBV27
cdr3_aa: CASSPAGQRAGVPYNEQFF
cdr3_nt: TGTGCCAGCTCCCCAGCCGGGCAAAGGGCGGGGGTCCCCTACAATGAGCAGTTCTTC

j_call: TRBJ2-6
clone_size: NA
d_call: NA
v_call: TRBV2
cdr3_aa: CASSAGGAGANVLTF
cdr3_nt: TGTGCCAGCAGTGCCGGGGGTGCTGGGGCCAACGTCCTGACTTTC